The next 32 T cell receptor beta chains were all read from a single sample in a study of blood T cell repertoires in COVID-19. Libraries were prepared by immunoSEQ multiplex PCR; TCRdb keeps only in-frame clonotypes and omits some of them. The table has a few hundred thousand clones, over 75% seen once. Sequencing was carried out using peripheral blood. Receptors were obtained from a woman in her 70s with COVID-19, enrolled during active disease.

The chain employs TRBV11-3 and TRBJ2-6, with no clear D. The CDR3 totals 14 residues. CDR1 is SGHNT, CDR2 YENEEA, per germline. V lost 5 bases and J 4 bases, leaving 9 bases between the germline ends. The CDR3, as DNA: TGTGCCAGCAGCCCGACCGGGGGGGCCAACGTCCTGACTTTC. Encoded protein: CASSPTGGANVLTF.

This chain connects TRBV6-2 or TRBV6-3 to TRBJ2-7, with D possibly being TRBD1 (5 bases). The V end lost 6 bases, the J end lost 6 bases, and 18 bases lay between the germline ends. The germline V gene has CDR1 MNHEY and CDR2 SVGEGT. This CDR3 is built from 14 residues. The CDR3 spells CASSDHQGMGEQYF. Written as DNA, the CDR3 is TGTGCCAGCAGCGATCACCAGGGTATGGGCGAGCAGTACTTC.

This clone was detected only once. The chain employs TRBV5-5 and TRBJ2-7, with 13 bases fitting TRBD2. V gave up 5 bases and J gave up 1 base; unmatched junction bases: 3. CDR3 length: 15 amino acids. Per the germline V gene, CDR1 is SGHKS and CDR2 is YYEKEE (reference sequence). The CDR3 DNA sequence: TGTGCCAGCAGGAGGACTAGCGGGGGATCCTACGAGCAGTACTTC. Its protein is CASRRTSGGSYEQYF. Together with reference TRBV5-5 and TRBJ2-7, the CDR3 gives the full variable domain: DAGVTQSPTHLIKTRGQQVTLRCSPISGHKSVSWYQQVLGQGPQFIFQYYEKEERGRGNFPDRFSARQFPNYSSELNVNALLLGDSALYLCASRRTSGGSYEQYFGPGTRLTVT.

The table lists this clone with a count of one. This sequence joins TRBV7-2 and TRBJ1-2; no clear D gene. Germline values: CDR1 SGHTA, CDR2 FQGNSA. V was cut by 9 bases and J by 2 bases, with 10 bases left in between. The CDR3 runs 12 residues. CDR3 loop: CASRSGNYGYTF. Here the CDR3 DNA reads TGTGCCAGTAGGTCAGGCAACTATGGCTACACCTTC.

This chain joins TRBV19 and TRBJ2-5, with a tentative D call TRBD2 (6 bases). Deletions cut 9 bases from V and 3 bases from J, with 23 bases between. Germline V gene lookup returns CDR1 LNHDA and CDR2 SQIVND (reference sequence). CDR3 length: 16 amino acids. This CDR3 reads CARTSDLWEHKETQYF. The CDR3 bases are TGTGCCAGGACTAGTGATTTGTGGGAGCATAAAGAGACCCAGTACTTC.

The genes are TRBV5-4 and TRBJ2-7, with 7 bases lining up with TRBD2. CDR1 SGHNT and CDR2 YYREEE come from the germline V gene (reference sequence). The CDR3 covers 15 residues. V shed 1 base, J shed 5 bases, and the junction held 9 bases outside the gene matches. As DNA, the CDR3 is TGTGCCAGCAGCTTGAAGCGGGACCCGGGCCACGAGCAGTACTTC. Protein sequence: CASSLKRDPGHEQYF.

The chain has TRBV6-2 or TRBV6-3 and TRBJ2-7; TRBD1 agrees at 8 bases. The CDR3 spans 12 residues. Per the germline V gene, CDR1 is MNHEY and CDR2 is SVGEGT. V trimming: 6 bases; J trimming: 12 bases; junction bases outside the gene matches: 10. CDR3 bases: TGTGCCAGCAGCCACCTCGGACAGGGTGGGTACTTC. This sequence encodes CASSHLGQGGYF.

The chain uses TRBV7-3 and TRBJ2-6; TRBD2 might be the D (6 bases). Germline CDR1 and CDR2: SGHTA and FQGTGA. V was trimmed by 6 bases and J by 0 bases, leaving 12 bases between them. The CDR3 consists of 16 residues. The CDR3 loop is CASRPDGGSGANVLTF. The CDR3 DNA reads TGTGCCAGCAGACCTGACGGGGGCTCTGGGGCCAACGTCCTGACTTTC.

The CDR3 DNA reads TGTGCCAGCAGCTATGGGACTTCTGGGGAGACCCAGTACTTC. Its protein is CASSYGTSGETQYF. The chain combines TRBV7-9 with TRBJ2-5; perhaps TRBD2 as D (6 bases). With 4 bases removed from V and 5 bases from J, the gap between germline ends came to 14 bases. The CDR3 has 14 residues. Germline loops: CDR1 SEHNR, CDR2 FQNEAQ (reference sequence). Combining the CDR3 with reference TRBV7-9 and TRBJ2-5 gives the whole variable domain DTGVSQNPRHKITKRGQNVTFRCDPISEHNRLYWYRQTLGQGPEFLTYFQNEAQLEKSRLLSDRFSAERPKGSFSTLEIQRTEQGDSAMYLCASSYGTSGETQYFGPGTRLLVL.

This clone was detected once. The chain employs TRBV28 and TRBJ2-7; TRBD1 agrees at 7 bases. After removal of 4 bases from V and 2 bases from J, the junction contained 14 bases not matched to a gene. The V gene's germline CDR1 is MDHEN and CDR2 SYDVKM. The CDR3 loop spans 17 amino acids. The CDR3 spells CASSSSLQTGTTYEQYF. In DNA form, the CDR3 reads TGTGCCAGCAGTTCCAGTCTCCAGACAGGGACCACCTACGAGCAGTACTTC. The whole variable domain, filled in from reference TRBV28 and TRBJ2-7, reads DVKVTQSSRYLVKRTGEKVFLECVQDMDHENMFWYRQDPGLGLRLIYFSYDVKMKEKGDIPEGYSVSREKKERFSLILESASTNQTSMYLCASSSSLQTGTTYEQYFGPGTRLTVT.

This clone occurred once. The chain recombines TRBV12-5 with TRBJ2-5; TRBD1 aligns across 11 bases. CDR1 LGHNT and CDR2 FRNRAP come from the germline V gene. The CDR3 loop spans 15 amino acids. V gave up 6 bases and J gave up 5 bases; unmatched junction bases: 8. This chain's CDR3 is CASGLGQGAVETQYF. CDR3 bases: TGTGCTAGTGGCTTAGGACAGGGGGCTGTCGAGACCCAGTACTTC.

The CDR3 coding sequence is TGTGCCAGCAGTGACGGGCAGGGAGGTGGCTACACCTTC. Its translation: CASSDGQGGGYTF. The gene calls are TRBV6-1 and TRBJ1-2; weak D call: TRBD1 (5 bases). With 3 bases removed from V and 7 bases from J, the gap between germline ends came to 12 bases. Germline CDR1 is MNHNS and CDR2 is SASEGT. This CDR3 has 13 residues.

The table lists this clone with a count of one. V is TRBV28 and J is TRBJ2-7; 9 bases are shared with TRBD1. The V segment lost 8 bases and the J segment 3 bases; nucleotides outside the gene matches: 5. The CDR3 covers 13 residues. Germline CDR1 MDHEN, CDR2 SYDVKM. CDR3 DNA: TGTGCCAGCGGACGACAGGGGGTCTACGAGCAGTACTTC. It yields the protein CASGRQGVYEQYF.

This chain uses TRBV4-1 with TRBJ1-1, with 8 bases matching TRBD1. The CDR3 covers 15 residues. Germline V lookup: CDR1 MGHRA, CDR2 YSYEKL. Germline trimming cut 1 base from V and 3 bases from J; bases unmatched to any gene: 4. The CDR3 loop is CASSQADRDYTEAFF. The CDR3 bases are TGCGCCAGCAGCCAAGCGGACAGGGATTACACTGAAGCTTTCTTT.

Only a few counts were recorded for this clone. The J gene is TRBJ1-6, the V gene TRBV9; D is perhaps TRBD1 (5 bases). Trimming took off 0 bases at V and 8 bases at J, with 6 bases between the two ends. CDR1 and CDR2 from the germline V gene are SGDLS and YYNGEE. The CDR3 is made up of 13 amino acids. The CDR3 DNA sequence: TGTGCCAGCAGCGTAGACAGGTATTCACCCCTCCACTTT. As protein: CASSVDRYSPLHF. Variable domain in full (rest from reference TRBV9 and TRBJ1-6): DSGVTQTPKHLITATGQRVTLRCSPRSGDLSVYWYQQSLDQGLQFLIQYYNGEERAKGNILERFSAQQFPDLHSELNLSSLELGDSALYFCASSVDRYSPLHFGNGTRLTVT.

The sample holds a few counts of this clone. This chain links TRBV5-1 with TRBJ1-6, with D perhaps TRBD1 (5 bases). The CDR3 is 15 residues long. Looked up from germline, CDR1 is SGHRS and CDR2 is YFSETQ. V was cut by 0 bases and J by 5 bases, with 9 bases left in between. This CDR3 is CASSLGQLNNSPLHF. The CDR3 DNA sequence: TGCGCCAGCAGCTTGGGACAGCTGAATAATTCACCCCTCCACTTT.

This clone was recorded a few times. The V and J genes are TRBV5-1 and TRBJ2-2; TRBD2 agrees at 13 bases. In germline, CDR1 is SGHRS, CDR2 YFSETQ. With 4 bases clipped from V and 7 bases from J, the junction kept 10 bases outside the gene matches. The CDR3 loop spans 17 amino acids. The CDR3 protein is CASSIGRTSGRRGELFF. In DNA form, the CDR3 reads TGCGCCAGCAGCATAGGAAGGACTAGCGGGAGACGCGGGGAGCTGTTTTTT. The full variable domain, its missing parts supplied by reference TRBV5-1 and TRBJ2-2, is KAGVTQTPRYLIKTRGQQVTLSCSPISGHRSVSWYQQTPGQGLQFLFEYFSETQRNKGNFPGRFSGRQFSNSRSEMNVSTLELGDSALYLCASSIGRTSGRRGELFFGEGSRLTVL.

V is TRBV5-1 and J is TRBJ2-7, with TRBD2 matching over 11 bases. The V and J ends lost 0 bases and 4 bases, in that order; junction bases with no gene match: 3. The CDR3 totals 15 residues. Germline values: CDR1 SGHRS, CDR2 YFSETQ. This CDR3 reads CASSLAASGRYEQYF. In DNA form, the CDR3 reads TGCGCCAGCAGCTTGGCGGCTAGCGGGAGGTACGAGCAGTACTTC.

The chain employs TRBV19 and TRBJ1-5, with 8 positions matching TRBD1. The CDR3 spans 13 residues. From germline, CDR1 is LNHDA and CDR2 SQIVND (reference sequence). V trimming: 4 bases; J trimming: 4 bases; junction bases outside the gene matches: 0. Here the CDR3 DNA reads TGTGCCAGTAGTAGGGACAGGAATCAGCCCCAGCATTTT. It is translated as CASSRDRNQPQHF.

The chain combines TRBV7-9 with TRBJ1-4, with no clear D. Germline lookup yields CDR1 SEHNR and CDR2 FQNEAQ (reference sequence). The CDR3 runs 14 residues. V dropped 3 bases and J dropped 0 bases, with 5 bases sitting between them. The CDR3 spells CASSFSATNEKLFF. In DNA, the CDR3 is TGTGCCAGCAGCTTCTCCGCAACTAATGAAAAACTGTTTTTT.

CDR3 nucleotides: TGTGCCACCAGTGATATAGGACAGGGGGCAACTGGGGCCAACGTCCTGACTTTC. Protein: CATSDIGQGATGANVLTF. This sequence joins TRBV24-1 and TRBJ2-6; 11 nucleotides match TRBD1. Germline CDR1 and CDR2: KGHDR and SFDVKD. The CDR3 is 18 amino acids. Trimming cost V 3 bases and J 2 bases; bases outside gene matches: 5.

Only a few counts were recorded for this clone. The V gene is TRBV7-8, the J gene TRBJ2-7, with D uncertain. CDR1 and CDR2 (germline): SGHVS, FQNEAQ. The CDR3 length is 13 residues. V lost 2 bases and J 3 bases, leaving 8 bases between the germline ends. CDR3 residues: CASSLLQRYEQYF. CDR3 DNA sequence: TGTGCCAGCAGCTTATTGCAGCGCTACGAGCAGTACTTC.

This chain joins TRBV5-1 and TRBJ2-2; TRBD1 matches 10 bases. Trimming at V came to 4 bases and at J to 5 bases, leaving 5 bases not matched to a gene. CDR1 is SGHRS and CDR2 is YFSETQ in the germline V gene. The CDR3 is 15 amino acids. CDR3 sequence reads: CASSVGQGETGELFF. The CDR3 DNA follows: TGCGCCAGCAGCGTAGGACAGGGGGAAACCGGGGAGCTGTTTTTT.

The chain carries TRBV10-3 and TRBJ2-5, with a possible D match to TRBD1 (6 bases). Trimming removed 3 bases from V and 4 bases from J, with 15 bases in between. This CDR3 contains 15 residues. The germline V gene has CDR1 ENHRY and CDR2 SYGVKD. CDR3 nucleotides: TGTGCCATCAGTGAAAGGGCAGGGGTAGTAGAGACCCAGTACTTC. Protein sequence: CAISERAGVVETQYF.

The J gene is TRBJ2-2, the V gene TRBV5-1; D unclear. The CDR3 is 15 amino acids. The V gene's germline CDR1 is SGHRS and CDR2 YFSETQ. V gave up 5 bases and J gave up 1 base, with 12 bases separating them. In DNA, the CDR3 is TGCGCCAGCAGAGTGGTGGTAGAGAACACCGGGGAGCTGTTTTTT. This sequence encodes CASRVVVENTGELFF.

The V call is TRBV3-1 (or the pseudogene TRBV3-2), the J call TRBJ2-7; TRBD1 might be the D (6 bases). Deletions cut 4 bases from V and 3 bases from J, with 10 bases between. CDR1 is LGHDT, CDR2 YNNKEL, per germline (reference sequence). CDR3 length equals 13 residues. The CDR3 is CASSPGTIYEQYF. The CDR3 DNA is TGTGCCAGCAGCCCCGGGACAATCTACGAGCAGTACTTC.

The chain joins TRBV12-2 to TRBJ2-2; the table's D call of TRBD2 was not tested on the DNA. TRBV12-2 is annotated as a pseudogene. The CDR3 runs 15 residues. The CDR3: CASRLPPGDTGELFF. In DNA form, the CDR3 reads TGTGCAAGTCGCTTACCCCCGGGGGACACCGGGGAGCTGTTTTTT.

The gene calls are TRBV27 and TRBJ2-1, with 8 positions matching TRBD1. The CDR3 is made up of 16 amino acids. Germline loops: CDR1 MNHEY, CDR2 SMNVEV (reference sequence). V lost 2 bases to trimming and J lost 6 bases; unmatched junction nucleotides: 9. CDR3 sequence (DNA): TGTGCCAGCAGTTTAAGGCGGGACAGGCCCCTCAATGAGCAGTTCTTC. Translated: CASSLRRDRPLNEQFF.

V and J are TRBV29-1 and TRBJ1-2; the D is unclear. Trimming cost V 3 bases and J 5 bases, with 4 bases left between them. CDR1 is SQVTM and CDR2 is ANQGSEA in the germline V gene. This CDR3 spans 10 amino acids. This CDR3 is CSVDAYGYTF. In nucleotides, the CDR3 is TGCAGCGTTGACGCGTATGGCTACACCTTC. Full variable domain (remainder filled in from reference TRBV29-1 and TRBJ1-2): SAVISQKPSRDICQRGTSLTIQCQVDSQVTMMFWYRQQPGQSLTLIATANQGSEATYESGFVIDKFPISRPNLTFSTLTVSNMSPEDSSIYLCSVDAYGYTFGSGTRLTVV.

The chain couples TRBV7-2 to TRBJ1-5, with 7 nucleotides matching TRBD1. Germline loops: CDR1 SGHTA, CDR2 FQGNSA. The CDR3 consists of 14 residues. J was trimmed by 6 bases and V by 1 base; bases with no gene match: 3. Written as DNA, the CDR3 is TGTGCCAGCAGCTTAGACACAGGGGTTCAGCCCCAGCATTTT. Its translation: CASSLDTGVQPQHF. The whole variable domain, remainder taken from reference TRBV7-2 and TRBJ1-5, is GAGVSQSPSNKVTEKGKDVELRCDPISGHTALYWYRQSLGQGLEFLIYFQGNSAPDKSGLPSDRFSAERTGGSVSTLTIQRTQQEDSAVYLCASSLDTGVQPQHFGDGTRLSIL.

The V gene is TRBV5-1, the J gene TRBJ1-6; a weak D match, TRBD1 (5 bases). The CDR3 sequence is 15 residues long. The V gene's germline CDR1 is SGHRS and CDR2 YFSETQ. With 4 bases removed from V and 7 bases from J, the gap between germline ends came to 15 bases. Written as DNA, the CDR3 is TGCGCCAGCAGCCTCATTGACCAGGGCAATTCACCCCTCCACTTT. Protein product: CASSLIDQGNSPLHF.

This clone was seen a few times. The J gene is TRBJ2-1, the V gene TRBV15; a possible D gene is TRBD2 (5 bases). V was shortened by 0 bases and J by 8 bases, with 17 bases between the two germline ends. Per germline, CDR1 LNHNV and CDR2 YYDKDF (reference sequence). The CDR3 runs 16 residues. CDR3 nucleotides: TGTGCCACCAGCAGAGATCGCGTACTAGTTGCGGATGAGCAGTTCTTC. Amino acid sequence: CATSRDRVLVADEQFF.